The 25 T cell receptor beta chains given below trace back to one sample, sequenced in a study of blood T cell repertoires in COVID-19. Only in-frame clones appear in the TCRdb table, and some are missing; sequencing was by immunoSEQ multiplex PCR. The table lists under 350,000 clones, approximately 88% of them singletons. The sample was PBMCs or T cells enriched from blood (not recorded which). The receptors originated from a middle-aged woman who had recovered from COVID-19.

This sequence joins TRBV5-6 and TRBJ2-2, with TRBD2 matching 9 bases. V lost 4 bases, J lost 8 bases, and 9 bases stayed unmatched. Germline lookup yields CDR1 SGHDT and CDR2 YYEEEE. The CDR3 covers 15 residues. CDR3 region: CASSLGLAVTGELFF. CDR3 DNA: TGTGCCAGCAGCCTGGGACTAGCTGTAACTGGGGAGCTGTTTTTT.

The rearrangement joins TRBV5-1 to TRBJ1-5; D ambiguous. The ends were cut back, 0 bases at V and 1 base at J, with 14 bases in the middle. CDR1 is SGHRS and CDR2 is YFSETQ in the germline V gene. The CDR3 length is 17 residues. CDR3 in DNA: TGCGCCAGCAGCTTGGGCGTGTCGGGTTTGAGCAATCAGCCCCAGCATTTT. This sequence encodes CASSLGVSGLSNQPQHF.

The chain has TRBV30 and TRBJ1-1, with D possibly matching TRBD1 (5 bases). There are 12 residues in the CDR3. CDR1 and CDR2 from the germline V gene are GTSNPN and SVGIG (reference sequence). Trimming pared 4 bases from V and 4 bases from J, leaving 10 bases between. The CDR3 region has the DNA TGTGCCTGGACAGGGCGGGGCACTGAAGCTTTCTTT. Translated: CAWTGRGTEAFF.

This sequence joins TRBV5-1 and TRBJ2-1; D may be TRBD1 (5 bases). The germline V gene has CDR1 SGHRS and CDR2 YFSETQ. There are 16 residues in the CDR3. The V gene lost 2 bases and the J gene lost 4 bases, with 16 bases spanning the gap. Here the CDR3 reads CASSFTGTGVYNEQFF. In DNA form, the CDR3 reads TGCGCCAGCAGCTTTACCGGAACAGGAGTTTACAATGAGCAGTTCTTC.

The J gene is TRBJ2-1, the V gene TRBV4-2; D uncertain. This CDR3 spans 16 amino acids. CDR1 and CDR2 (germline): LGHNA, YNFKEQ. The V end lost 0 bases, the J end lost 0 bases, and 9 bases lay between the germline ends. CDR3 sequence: CASSQDLLSSYNEQFF. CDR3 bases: TGTGCCAGCAGCCAAGATCTTCTGAGCTCCTACAATGAGCAGTTCTTC.

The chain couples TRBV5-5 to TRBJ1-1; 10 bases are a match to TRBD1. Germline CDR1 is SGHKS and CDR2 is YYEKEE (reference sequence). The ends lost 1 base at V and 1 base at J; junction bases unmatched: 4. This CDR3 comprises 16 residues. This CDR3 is CASSLFRQGANTEAFF. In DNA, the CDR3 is TGTGCCAGCAGCTTGTTTCGACAGGGGGCGAACACTGAAGCTTTCTTT.

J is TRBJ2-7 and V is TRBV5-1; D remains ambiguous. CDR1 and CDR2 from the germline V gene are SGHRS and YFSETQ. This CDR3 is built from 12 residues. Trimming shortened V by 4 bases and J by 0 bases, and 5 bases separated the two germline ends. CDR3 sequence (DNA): TGCGCCAGCAGCGATAGCTCCTACGAGCAGTACTTC. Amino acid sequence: CASSDSSYEQYF.

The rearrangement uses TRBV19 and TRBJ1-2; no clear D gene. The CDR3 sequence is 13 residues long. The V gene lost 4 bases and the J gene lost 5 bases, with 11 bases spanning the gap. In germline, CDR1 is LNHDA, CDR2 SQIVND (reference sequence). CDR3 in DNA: TGTGCCAGTAGTAGTCGGGGTGAATATGGCTACACCTTC. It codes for CASSSRGEYGYTF.

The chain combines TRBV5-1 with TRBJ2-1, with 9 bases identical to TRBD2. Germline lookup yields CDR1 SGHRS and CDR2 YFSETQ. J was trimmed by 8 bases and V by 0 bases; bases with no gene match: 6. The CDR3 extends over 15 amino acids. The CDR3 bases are TGCGCCAGCAGCTTGGCTAGCGGGAAAATCGATGAGCAGTTCTTC. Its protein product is CASSLASGKIDEQFF.

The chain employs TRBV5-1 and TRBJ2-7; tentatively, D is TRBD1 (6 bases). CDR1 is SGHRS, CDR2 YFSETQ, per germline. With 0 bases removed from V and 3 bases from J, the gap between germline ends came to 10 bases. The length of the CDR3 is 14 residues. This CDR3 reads CASSLVAGVYEQYF. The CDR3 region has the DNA TGCGCCAGCAGCTTGGTTGCAGGGGTCTACGAGCAGTACTTC.

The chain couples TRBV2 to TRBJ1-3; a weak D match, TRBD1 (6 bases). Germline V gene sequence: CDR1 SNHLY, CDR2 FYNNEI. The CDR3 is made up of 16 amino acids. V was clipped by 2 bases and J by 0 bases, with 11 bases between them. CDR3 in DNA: TGTGCCAGCAGTGAATTGACAGGTCGCTCTGGAAACACCATATATTTT. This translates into CASSELTGRSGNTIYF.

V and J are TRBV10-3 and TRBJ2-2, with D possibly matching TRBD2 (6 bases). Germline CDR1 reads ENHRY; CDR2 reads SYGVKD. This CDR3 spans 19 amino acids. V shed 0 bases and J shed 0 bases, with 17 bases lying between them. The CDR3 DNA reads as TGTGCCATCAGTGAGTCTGGAGGGACGGACATCGCGAACACCGGGGAGCTGTTTTTT. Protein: CAISESGGTDIANTGELFF.

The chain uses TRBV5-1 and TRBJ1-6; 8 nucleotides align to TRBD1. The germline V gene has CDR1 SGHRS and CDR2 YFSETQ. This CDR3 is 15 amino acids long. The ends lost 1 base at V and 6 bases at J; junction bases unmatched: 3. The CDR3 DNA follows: TGCGCCAGCAGCTTGCAAGGACAGGGTAATTCACCCCTCCACTTT. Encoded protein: CASSLQGQGNSPLHF.

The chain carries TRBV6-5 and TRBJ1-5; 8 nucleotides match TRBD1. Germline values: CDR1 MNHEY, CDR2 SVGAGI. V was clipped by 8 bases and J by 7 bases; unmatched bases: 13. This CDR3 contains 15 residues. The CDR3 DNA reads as TGTGCCAGCCGAGGTGACAGGGGCTTATGGCAGCCCCAGCATTTT. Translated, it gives CASRGDRGLWQPQHF.

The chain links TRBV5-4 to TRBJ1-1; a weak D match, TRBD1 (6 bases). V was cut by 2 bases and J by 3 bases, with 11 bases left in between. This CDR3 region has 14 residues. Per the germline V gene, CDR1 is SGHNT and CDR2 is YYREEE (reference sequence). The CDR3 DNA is TGTGCCAGCAGCTTTGACAGGTCGTACACTGAAGCTTTCTTT. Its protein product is CASSFDRSYTEAFF.

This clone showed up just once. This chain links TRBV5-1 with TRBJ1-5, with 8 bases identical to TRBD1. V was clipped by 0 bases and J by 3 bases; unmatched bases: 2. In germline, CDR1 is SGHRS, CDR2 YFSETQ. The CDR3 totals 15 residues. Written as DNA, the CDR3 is TGCGCCAGCAGCTTGGCGGGACAGGTCAATCAGCCCCAGCATTTT. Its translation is CASSLAGQVNQPQHF.

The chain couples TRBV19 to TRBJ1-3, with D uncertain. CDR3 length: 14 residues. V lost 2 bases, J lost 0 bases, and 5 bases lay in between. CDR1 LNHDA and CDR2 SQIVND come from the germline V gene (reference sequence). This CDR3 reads CASSIPGSGNTIYF. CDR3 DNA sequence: TGTGCCAGTAGTATACCCGGCTCTGGAAACACCATATATTTT.

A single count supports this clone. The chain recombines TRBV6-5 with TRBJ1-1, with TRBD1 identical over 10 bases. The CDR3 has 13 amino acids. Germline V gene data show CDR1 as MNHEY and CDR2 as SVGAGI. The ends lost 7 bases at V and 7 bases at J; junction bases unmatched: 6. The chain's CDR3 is CASKRGDRGEAFF. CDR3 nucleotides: TGTGCCAGCAAACGTGGGGACAGGGGTGAAGCTTTCTTT.

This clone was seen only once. CDR3 bases: TGCGCCAGCAGCAGAAAGCCGGACAGCCTGAACTATGGCTACACCTTC. Protein: CASSRKPDSLNYGYTF. The chain employs TRBV4-1 and TRBJ1-2; possibly TRBD1 for D (6 bases). Per germline, CDR1 MGHRA and CDR2 YSYEKL. There are 16 residues in the CDR3. Trimming removed 5 bases at V and 2 bases at J, with 18 bases between.

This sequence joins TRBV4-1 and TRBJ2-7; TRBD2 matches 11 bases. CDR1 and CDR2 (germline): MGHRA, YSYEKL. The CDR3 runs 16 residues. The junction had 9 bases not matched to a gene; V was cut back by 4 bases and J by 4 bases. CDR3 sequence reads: CASSRVLAGVAYEQYF. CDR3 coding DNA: TGCGCCAGCAGCCGAGTACTAGCGGGGGTTGCATACGAGCAGTACTTC.

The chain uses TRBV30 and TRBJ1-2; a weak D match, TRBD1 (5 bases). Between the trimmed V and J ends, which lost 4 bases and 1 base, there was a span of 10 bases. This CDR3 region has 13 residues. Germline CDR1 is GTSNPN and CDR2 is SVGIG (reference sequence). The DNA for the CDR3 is TGTGCCTGGAAGGGGCAGCTTAACTATGGCTACACCTTC. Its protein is CAWKGQLNYGYTF.

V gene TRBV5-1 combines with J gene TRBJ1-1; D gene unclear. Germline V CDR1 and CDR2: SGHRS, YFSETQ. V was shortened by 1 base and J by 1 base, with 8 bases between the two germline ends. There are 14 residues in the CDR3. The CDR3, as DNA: TGCGCCAGCAGCTTGTTTCCAGAGAACACTGAAGCTTTCTTT. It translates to CASSLFPENTEAFF.

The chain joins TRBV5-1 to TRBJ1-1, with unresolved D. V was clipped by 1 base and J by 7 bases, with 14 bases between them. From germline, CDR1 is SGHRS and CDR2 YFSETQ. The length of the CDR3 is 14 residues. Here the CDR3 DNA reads TGCGCCAGCAGCTTGCCTAACGAGGGAATTGAAGCTTTCTTT. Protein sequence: CASSLPNEGIEAFF.

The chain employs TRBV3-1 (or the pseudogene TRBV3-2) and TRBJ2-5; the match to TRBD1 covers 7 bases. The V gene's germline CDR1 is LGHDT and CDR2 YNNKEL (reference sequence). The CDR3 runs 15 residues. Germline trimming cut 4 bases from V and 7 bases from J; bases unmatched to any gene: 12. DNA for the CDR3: TGTGCCAGCAGCCGTTTAGGGGGCCCAGAGGGGACCCAGTACTTC. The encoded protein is CASSRLGGPEGTQYF.

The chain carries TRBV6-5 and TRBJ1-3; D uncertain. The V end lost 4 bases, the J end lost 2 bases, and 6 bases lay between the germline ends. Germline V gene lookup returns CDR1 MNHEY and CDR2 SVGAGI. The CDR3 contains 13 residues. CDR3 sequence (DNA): TGTGCCAGCAGTTTACGGGCTGGAAACACCATATATTTT. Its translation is CASSLRAGNTIYF.